This record covers a single T cell receptor beta chain. Assay used: immunoSEQ multiplex PCR; TCRdb lists only in-frame clones, some missing. Of 250,000 or so clones in the sample, about 90% were seen once. This specimen belongs to a study of blood T cell repertoires in COVID-19. Across the whole study: Whether acute or convalescent, the COVID-19 samples came from the United States, Italy and Spain. The analysed material was cDNA or gDNA that came from T cells, B-cell-depleted T cells, or PBMCs.

Shortly before study entry, within 2 weeks, exposed participants had met a COVID-19 case. The sequence derives from a woman under 40 who had been exposed to COVID-19. The specimen was PBMCs or T cells enriched from blood (not recorded which).

The CDR3 spells CASLRDRGANEQFF. CDR3 sequence (DNA): TGTGCCAGCCTCCGGGACAGGGGAGCAAATGAGCAGTTCTTC. V and J are TRBV6-5 and TRBJ2-1; 10 nucleotides agree with TRBD1. CDR3 length equals 14 residues. The germline V gene has CDR1 MNHEY and CDR2 SVGAGI. V was clipped by 8 bases and J by 7 bases; unmatched bases: 8.